What follows is one TCR beta chain and its context. The data were taken from a study of blood T cell repertoires in COVID-19. In the study overall: Samples representing acute and convalescent COVID-19 were sourced from the United States, Italy and Spain. The analysed material was cDNA or gDNA that came from T cells, B-cell-depleted T cells, or PBMCs.

How the authors handled the data: Quantification of nucleated cells was approximated via reference gene primer amplification. The table came from immunoSEQ multiplex PCR; TCRdb's copy has only in-frame clones and leaves some out. V and J calls and clone size come straight from that table; D and trimming were deduced from the DNA. The table records roughly 200,000 clones, around 85% of them present only once. The V segment lost 6 bases and the J segment 4 bases; nucleotides outside the gene matches: 9. Germline V gene sequence: CDR1 SGHRS, CDR2 YFSETQ. The length of the CDR3 is 16 residues. The receptor was derived from an elderly woman with acute or convalescent COVID-19. The chain is built from TRBV5-1 and TRBJ2-3; TRBD2 aligns across 12 bases. The sequencing input was peripheral blood. The CDR3 region has the DNA TGCGCCAGCAAGACTAGCGGGAGTTTGGCCCCAGATACGCAGTATTTT. This encodes CASKTSGSLAPDTQYF. The complete variable domain, with remaining parts taken from reference TRBV5-1 and TRBJ2-3, reads KAGVTQTPRYLIKTRGQQVTLSCSPISGHRSVSWYQQTPGQGLQFLFEYFSETQRNKGNFPGRFSGRQFSNSRSEMNVSTLELGDSALYLCASKTSGSLAPDTQYFGPGTRLTVL.